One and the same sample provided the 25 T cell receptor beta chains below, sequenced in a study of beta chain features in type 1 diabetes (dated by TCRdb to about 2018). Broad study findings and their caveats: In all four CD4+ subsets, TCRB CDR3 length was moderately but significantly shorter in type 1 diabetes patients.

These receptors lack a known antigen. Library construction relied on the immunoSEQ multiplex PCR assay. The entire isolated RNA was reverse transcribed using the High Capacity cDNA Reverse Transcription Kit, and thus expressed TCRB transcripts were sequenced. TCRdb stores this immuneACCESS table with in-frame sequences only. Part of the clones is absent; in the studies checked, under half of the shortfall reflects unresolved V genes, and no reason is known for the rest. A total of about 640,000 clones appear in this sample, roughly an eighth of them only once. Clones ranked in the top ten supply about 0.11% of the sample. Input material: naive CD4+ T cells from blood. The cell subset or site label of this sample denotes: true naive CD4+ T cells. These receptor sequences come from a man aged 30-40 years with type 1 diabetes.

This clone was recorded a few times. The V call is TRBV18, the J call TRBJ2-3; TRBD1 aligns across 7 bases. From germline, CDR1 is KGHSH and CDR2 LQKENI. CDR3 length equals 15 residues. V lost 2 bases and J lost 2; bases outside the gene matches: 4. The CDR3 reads CASSPKGGLTDTQYF. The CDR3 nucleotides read TGTGCCAGCTCACCAAAAGGGGGCCTCACAGATACGCAGTATTTT. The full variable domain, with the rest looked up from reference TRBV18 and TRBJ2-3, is NAGVMQNPRHLVRRRGQEARLRCSPMKGHSHVYWYRQLPEEGLKFMVYLQKENIIDESGMPKERFSAEFPKEGPSILRIQQVVRGDSAAYFCASSPKGGLTDTQYFGPGTRLTVL.

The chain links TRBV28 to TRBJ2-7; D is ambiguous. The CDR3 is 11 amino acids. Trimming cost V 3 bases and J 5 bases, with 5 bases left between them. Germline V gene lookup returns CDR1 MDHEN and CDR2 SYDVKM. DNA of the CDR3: TGTGCCAGCAGTTTTTTTCACGAGCAGTACTTC. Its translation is CASSFFHEQYF.

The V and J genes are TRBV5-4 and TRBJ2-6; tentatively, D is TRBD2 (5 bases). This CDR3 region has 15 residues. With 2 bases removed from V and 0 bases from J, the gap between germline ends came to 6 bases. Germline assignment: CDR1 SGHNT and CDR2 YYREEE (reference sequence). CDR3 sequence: CASSFLASGANVLTF. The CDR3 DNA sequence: TGTGCCAGCAGCTTTCTAGCCTCTGGGGCCAACGTCCTGACTTTC.

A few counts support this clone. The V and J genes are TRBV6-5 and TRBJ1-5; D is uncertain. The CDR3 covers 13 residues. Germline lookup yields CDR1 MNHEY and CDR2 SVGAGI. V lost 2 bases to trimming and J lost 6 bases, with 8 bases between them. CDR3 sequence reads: CASSYSPGQPQHF. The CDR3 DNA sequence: TGTGCCAGCAGTTACAGTCCAGGTCAGCCCCAGCATTTT.

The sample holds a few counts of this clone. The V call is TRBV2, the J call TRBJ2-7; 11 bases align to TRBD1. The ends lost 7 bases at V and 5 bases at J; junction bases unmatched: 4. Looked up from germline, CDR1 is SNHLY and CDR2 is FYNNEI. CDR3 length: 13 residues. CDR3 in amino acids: CASKWDRGNEQYF. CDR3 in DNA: TGTGCCAGCAAATGGGACAGGGGGAACGAGCAGTACTTC.

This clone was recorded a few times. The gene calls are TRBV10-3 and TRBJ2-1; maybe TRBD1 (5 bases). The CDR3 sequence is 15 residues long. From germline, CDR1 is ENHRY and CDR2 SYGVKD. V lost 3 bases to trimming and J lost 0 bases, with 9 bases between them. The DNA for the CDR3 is TGTGCCATCAGTGATATCAGGGCCTCCTACAATGAGCAGTTCTTC. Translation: CAISDIRASYNEQFF.

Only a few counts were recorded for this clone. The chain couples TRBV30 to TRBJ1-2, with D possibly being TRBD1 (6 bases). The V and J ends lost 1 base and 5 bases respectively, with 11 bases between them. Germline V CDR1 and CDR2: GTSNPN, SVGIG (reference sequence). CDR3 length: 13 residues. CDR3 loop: CAWSGTGLYGYTF. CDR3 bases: TGTGCCTGGAGTGGCACAGGGTTATATGGCTACACCTTC.

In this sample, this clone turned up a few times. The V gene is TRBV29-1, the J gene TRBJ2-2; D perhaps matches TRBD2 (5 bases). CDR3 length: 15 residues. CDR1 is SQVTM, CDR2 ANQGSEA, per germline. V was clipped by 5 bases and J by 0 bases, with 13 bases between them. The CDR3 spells CSVRARETNTGELFF. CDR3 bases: TGCAGCGTTCGTGCAAGGGAGACGAACACCGGGGAGCTGTTTTTT.

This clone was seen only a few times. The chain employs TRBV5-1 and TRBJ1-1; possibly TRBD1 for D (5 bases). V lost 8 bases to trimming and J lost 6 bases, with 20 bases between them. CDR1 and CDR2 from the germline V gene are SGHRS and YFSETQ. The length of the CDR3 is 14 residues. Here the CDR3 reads CASGGNVVGAEAFF. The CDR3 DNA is TGCGCCAGTGGCGGGAATGTAGTGGGGGCTGAAGCTTTCTTT. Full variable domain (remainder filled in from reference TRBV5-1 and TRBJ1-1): KAGVTQTPRYLIKTRGQQVTLSCSPISGHRSVSWYQQTPGQGLQFLFEYFSETQRNKGNFPGRFSGRQFSNSRSEMNVSTLELGDSALYLCASGGNVVGAEAFFGQGTRLTVV.

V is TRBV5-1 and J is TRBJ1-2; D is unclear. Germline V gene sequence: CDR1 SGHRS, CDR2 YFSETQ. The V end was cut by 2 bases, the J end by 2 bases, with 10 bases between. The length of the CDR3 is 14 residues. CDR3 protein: CASSLSDVNYGYTF. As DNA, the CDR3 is TGCGCCAGCAGCTTAAGCGATGTGAACTATGGCTACACCTTC.

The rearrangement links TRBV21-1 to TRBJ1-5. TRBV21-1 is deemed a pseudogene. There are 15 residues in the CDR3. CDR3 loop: CASSKEREGNQPQHF. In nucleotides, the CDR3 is TGTGCCAGCAGCAAAGAAAGGGAAGGCAATCAGCCCCAGCATTTT.

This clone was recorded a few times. In DNA, the CDR3 is TGTGCCAGCAGCCCCGGGACACACTCACCCCTCCACTTT. As protein: CASSPGTHSPLHF. The chain links TRBV7-9 to TRBJ1-6; tentatively, D is TRBD1 (6 bases). Germline V gives CDR1 SEHNR, CDR2 FQNEAQ (reference sequence). This CDR3 comprises 13 residues. The germline V and J ends were trimmed by 5 bases and 10 bases, with 12 bases remaining between them.

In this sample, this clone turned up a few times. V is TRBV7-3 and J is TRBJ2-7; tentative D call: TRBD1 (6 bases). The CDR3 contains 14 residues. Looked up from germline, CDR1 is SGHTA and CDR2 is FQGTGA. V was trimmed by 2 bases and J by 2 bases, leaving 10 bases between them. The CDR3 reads CASSLGRGPYEQYF. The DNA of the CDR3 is TGTGCCAGCAGCTTAGGCAGGGGACCCTACGAGCAGTACTTC. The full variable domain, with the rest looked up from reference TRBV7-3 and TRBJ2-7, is GAGVSQTPSNKVTEKGKYVELRCDPISGHTALYWYRQSLGQGPEFLIYFQGTGAADDSGLPNDRFFAVRPEGSVSTLKIQRTERGDSAVYLCASSLGRGPYEQYFGPGTRLTVT.

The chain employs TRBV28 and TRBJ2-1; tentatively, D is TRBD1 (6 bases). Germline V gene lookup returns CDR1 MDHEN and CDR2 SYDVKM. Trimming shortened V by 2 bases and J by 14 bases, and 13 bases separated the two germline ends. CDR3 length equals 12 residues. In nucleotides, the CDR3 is TGTGCCAGCAGTTTAAGAGCAGGGGCGAAGTTCTTC. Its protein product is CASSLRAGAKFF. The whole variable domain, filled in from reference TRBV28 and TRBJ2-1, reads DVKVTQSSRYLVKRTGEKVFLECVQDMDHENMFWYRQDPGLGLRLIYFSYDVKMKEKGDIPEGYSVSREKKERFSLILESASTNQTSMYLCASSLRAGAKFFGPGTRLTVL.

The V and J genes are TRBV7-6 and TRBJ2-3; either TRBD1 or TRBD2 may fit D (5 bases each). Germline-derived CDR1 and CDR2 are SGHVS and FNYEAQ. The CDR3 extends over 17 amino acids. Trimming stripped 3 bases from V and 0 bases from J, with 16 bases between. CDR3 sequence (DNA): TGTGCCAGCAGCTTCCTGGGGACGGGGAGTAGCACAGATACGCAGTATTTT. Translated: CASSFLGTGSSTDTQYF.

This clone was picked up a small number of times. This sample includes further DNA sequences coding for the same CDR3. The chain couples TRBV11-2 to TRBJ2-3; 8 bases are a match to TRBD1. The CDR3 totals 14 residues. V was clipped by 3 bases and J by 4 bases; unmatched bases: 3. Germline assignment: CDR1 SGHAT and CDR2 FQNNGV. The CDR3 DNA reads TGTGCCAGCAGCTTTTCAGGGGGCGCAGATACGCAGTATTTT. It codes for CASSFSGGADTQYF.

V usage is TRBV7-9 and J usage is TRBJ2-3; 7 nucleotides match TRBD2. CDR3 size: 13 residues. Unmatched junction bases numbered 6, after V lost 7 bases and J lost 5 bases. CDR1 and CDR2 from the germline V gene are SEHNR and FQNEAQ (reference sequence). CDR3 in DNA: TGTGCCAGCACCACTAGCGCGGGAGATACGCAGTATTTT. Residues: CASTTSAGDTQYF.

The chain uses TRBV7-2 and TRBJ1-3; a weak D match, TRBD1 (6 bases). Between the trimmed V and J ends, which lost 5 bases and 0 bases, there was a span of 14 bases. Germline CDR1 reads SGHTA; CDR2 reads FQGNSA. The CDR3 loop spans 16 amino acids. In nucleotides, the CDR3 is TGTGCCAGCAGCCAGGGGCCGCAGGGCTCTGGAAACACCATATATTTT. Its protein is CASSQGPQGSGNTIYF.

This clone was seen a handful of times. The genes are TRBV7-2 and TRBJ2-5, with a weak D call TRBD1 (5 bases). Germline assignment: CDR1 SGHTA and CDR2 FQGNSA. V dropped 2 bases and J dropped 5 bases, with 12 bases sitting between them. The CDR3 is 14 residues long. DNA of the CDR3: TGTGCCAGCAGCTTACTAGGGGTCTGGGAGACCCAGTACTTC. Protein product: CASSLLGVWETQYF.

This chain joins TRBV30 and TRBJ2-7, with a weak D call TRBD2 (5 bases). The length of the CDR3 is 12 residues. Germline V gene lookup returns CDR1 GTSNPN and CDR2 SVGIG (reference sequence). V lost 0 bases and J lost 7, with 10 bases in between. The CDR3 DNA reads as TGTGCCTGGAGTGTATCTCGCGGGGAGCAGTACTTC. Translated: CAWSVSRGEQYF.

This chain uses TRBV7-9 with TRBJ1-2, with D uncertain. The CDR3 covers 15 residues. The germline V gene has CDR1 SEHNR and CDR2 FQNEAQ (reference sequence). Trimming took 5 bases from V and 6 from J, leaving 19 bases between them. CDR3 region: CASSLTQPRQDGYTF. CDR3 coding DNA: TGTGCCAGCAGCCTTACCCAACCGCGCCAGGATGGCTACACCTTC. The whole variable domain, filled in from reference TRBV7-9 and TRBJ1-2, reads DTGVSQNPRHKITKRGQNVTFRCDPISEHNRLYWYRQTLGQGPEFLTYFQNEAQLEKSRLLSDRFSAERPKGSFSTLEIQRTEQGDSAMYLCASSLTQPRQDGYTFGSGTRLTVV.

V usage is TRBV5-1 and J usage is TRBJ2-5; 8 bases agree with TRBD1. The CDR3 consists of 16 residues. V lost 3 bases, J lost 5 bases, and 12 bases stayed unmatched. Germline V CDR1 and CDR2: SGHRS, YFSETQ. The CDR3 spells CASSSSFGTGDETQYF. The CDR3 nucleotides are TGCGCCAGCAGCTCCTCGTTCGGGACAGGCGACGAGACCCAGTACTTC. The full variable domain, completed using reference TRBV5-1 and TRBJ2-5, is KAGVTQTPRYLIKTRGQQVTLSCSPISGHRSVSWYQQTPGQGLQFLFEYFSETQRNKGNFPGRFSGRQFSNSRSEMNVSTLELGDSALYLCASSSSFGTGDETQYFGPGTRLLVL.

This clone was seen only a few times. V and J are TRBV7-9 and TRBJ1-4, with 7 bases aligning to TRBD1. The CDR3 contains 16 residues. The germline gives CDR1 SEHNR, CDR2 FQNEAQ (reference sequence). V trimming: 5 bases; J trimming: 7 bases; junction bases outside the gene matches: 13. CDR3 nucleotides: TGTGCCAGCAGCCCGACAGGGTCCCTCCGTGGTGAAAAACTGTTTTTT. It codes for CASSPTGSLRGEKLFF.

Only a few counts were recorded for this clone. CDR3 coding DNA: TGTGCCAGCAGCTTATCTGACCCAGCAGATACGCAGTATTTT. Protein sequence: CASSLSDPADTQYF. V is TRBV7-9 and J is TRBJ2-3; no clear D gene. CDR1 and CDR2 from the germline V gene are SEHNR and FQNEAQ (reference sequence). Trimming shortened V by 2 bases and J by 4 bases, and 10 bases separated the two germline ends. This CDR3 is 14 amino acids long.

The CDR3 DNA follows: TGTGCCAGCAGCTTAGATCGGGCTTCAGGGATCTCTGGAAACACCATATATTTT. Its translation: CASSLDRASGISGNTIYF. The chain joins TRBV11-2 to TRBJ1-3; possibly TRBD1 for D (5 bases). CDR3 length: 18 residues. Germline V gene sequence: CDR1 SGHAT, CDR2 FQNNGV. Trimming left V 0 bases short and J 0 bases short, with 15 bases between.